This record looks at one TCR beta chain sequence and its context. Its antigen remains unknown. This CDR3 has 16 residues. V gave up 2 bases and J gave up 0 bases; unmatched junction bases: 4. Germline-derived CDR1 and CDR2 are SGHRS and YFSETQ. The donors, healthy adults who were HIV-negative, had experienced no recent acute infections or vaccinations. Per the study methods: Quality scores were absent from the junction-only immunoSEQ sequences, so filtering differed. Assay used: immunoSEQ multiplex PCR; TCRdb lists only in-frame clones, some missing. That table furnishes V, J and clone size, whereas the DNA furnished D and trimming. The sample has millions of clones; just over 90% are singletons. These data originate in a study of shared clonotypes between healthy human individuals. Study information: Per donor, CD8 memory used one plate, CD8 naive used two, CD4 memory used three and CD4 naive used three. Study-wide results and caveats: Rarefaction indicated that sorted-subset sequencing remained incomplete although depth was large.

This sequence was found in a young man in good health. The chain recombines TRBV5-1 with TRBJ2-3, with TRBD2 matching 9 bases. The sample consisted of naive CD4+ T cells sorted from blood. Subset here: CD45RA+ positively selected. The CDR3 protein is CASSLLAGSSTDTQYF. CDR3 sequence (DNA): TGCGCCAGCAGCTTACTAGCGGGTAGTAGCACAGATACGCAGTATTTT.